Included here is one T cell receptor (beta chain) sequence, with context. Its antigen target is currently unknown. Base qualities are missing; no much larger clone stands one base away. These data come from a study of T cell responses to AZD1222 COVID-19 vaccine (dated by TCRdb to the early 2020s). Turning to the overall study: TCR sequencing was performed for more than 230 trial participants, of whom around 210 were given two doses of AZD1222 and 26 were given two doses of MenACWY control vaccine. Trial participants were enrolled into age subgroups of 18-55, 56-69 and 70-plus years, which contained roughly 150, 30 and 60 TCR-sequenced participants, respectively.

The CDR3 regions of human TCRbeta chains were analyzed by immunosequencing. In the source study's methods: Repertoire TCRs were matched against a reference library of SARS-CoV-2-specific TCRs generated with the MIRA antigen-specificity platform. Breadth was defined as the fraction of unique TCRs that were SARS-CoV-2-associated, and depth was defined as the fraction of total T cells that were SARS-CoV-2-associated. Each spike-specific TCR was assigned to its reactive spike region and to a CD4 or CD8 class using the MIRA data. Log10-transformed breadth and depth values were compared by one-way ANOVA with Sidak's multiple comparisons tests. As stored in TCRdb, this immuneACCESS dataset retains in-frame rearrangements with V and J assigned. A fraction of the clones does not appear; measured against another copy, unresolved V genes explain less than half of the discrepancy, and the remainder lacks a known reason. The V and J calls and clone size come from that table; D and trimming were worked out from the DNA. For this sample there are 100,000 to 150,000 clones; more than 70% appear just once. In total, the top ten clones hold less than 5.5% of the sample.

The sample's time point, from its label and the paper: about 28 days (+/-7) after the second vaccine dose. AZD1222 recipients whose second dose came at about 4 weeks and those whose second dose came at about 12 weeks were combined into one group, since spike-specific TCR depth and breadth did not differ between the two schedules. Samples from vaccinated people were obtained from the UK trials COV001 and COV002, which included a single-blind randomized controlled phase 2/3 trial of AZD1222 (ChAdOx1 nCoV-19) in healthy adults. For TCRbeta chain sequencing, PBMC samples were collected from trial participants at day 0 and at day 28 after the second dose. Study-wide findings and limitations: Only 5 to 7 AZD1222 recipients were SARS-CoV-2 seropositive at baseline, limiting conclusions about previously exposed vaccinees. Participants were mostly white British, with more females than males. The authors suggested clonal diversity may have been underestimated. Because no samples from the day 14 peak response were available, repertoires could be characterized only after the peak T cell response. CD4 TCRs associated with the vaccine covered the entire spike protein, and the dominant responses were in regions 160-218 and 743-854. Spike-specific TCR breadth and depth rose significantly after two AZD1222 doses compared with day 0 and with MenACWY recipients. Reportedly, close to half of the unique spike-specific TCRs recognized epitopes lying outside the regions that are mutated in the B.1.351 and B.1.1.7 variants. In the small 56-69-year group, the increase in depth fell short of significance, most likely because of low power.

Reading the germline V gene gives CDR1 MDHEN and CDR2 SYDVKM. The CDR3 runs 12 amino acids, cysteine and phenylalanine included. The read is trimmed to its CDR3 DNA, 36 bases read in frame from base 1. Between the V and J ends, shortened by 8 bases and 1 base respectively, the junction contains 8 bases. This TCR was sampled from an adult who received the AZD1222 COVID-19 vaccine. The sequences come from peripheral blood, collected 28 days after the second AZD1222 dose. The rearranged chain carries TRBV28 and TRBJ1-1; TRBD1 is a possible D gene, resting on 5 matching bases. The CDR3 reads as follows: CASRDRNTEAFF. The DNA sequence reads TGTGCCAGCCGCGACAGGAACACTGAAGCTTTCTTT.